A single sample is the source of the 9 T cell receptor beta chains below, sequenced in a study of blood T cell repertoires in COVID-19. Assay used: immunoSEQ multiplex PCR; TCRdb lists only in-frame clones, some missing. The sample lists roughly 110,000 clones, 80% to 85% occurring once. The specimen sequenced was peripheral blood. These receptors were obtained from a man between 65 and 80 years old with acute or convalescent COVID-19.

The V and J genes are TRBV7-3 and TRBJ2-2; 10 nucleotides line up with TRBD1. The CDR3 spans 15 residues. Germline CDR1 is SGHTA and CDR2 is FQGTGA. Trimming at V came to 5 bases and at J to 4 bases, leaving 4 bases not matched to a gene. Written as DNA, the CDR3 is TGTGCCAGCAGCAGGGACAGGGGACGCACCGGGGAGCTGTTTTTT. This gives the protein CASSRDRGRTGELFF.

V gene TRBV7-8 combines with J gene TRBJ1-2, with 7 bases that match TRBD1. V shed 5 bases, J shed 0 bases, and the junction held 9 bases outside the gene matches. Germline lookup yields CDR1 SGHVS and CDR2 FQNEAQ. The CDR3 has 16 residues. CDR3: CASSREITGANYGYTF. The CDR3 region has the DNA TGTGCCAGCAGCCGAGAAATCACAGGGGCTAACTATGGCTACACCTTC.

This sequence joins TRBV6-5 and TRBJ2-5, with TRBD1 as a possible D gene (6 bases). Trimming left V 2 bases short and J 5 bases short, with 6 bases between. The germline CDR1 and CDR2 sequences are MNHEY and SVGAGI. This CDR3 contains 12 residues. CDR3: CASSYQGETQYF. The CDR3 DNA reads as TGTGCCAGCAGTTACCAGGGGGAGACCCAGTACTTC.

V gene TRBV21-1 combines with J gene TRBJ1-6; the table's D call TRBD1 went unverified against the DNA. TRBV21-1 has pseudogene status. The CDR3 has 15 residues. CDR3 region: CASSNRDRENSPLHF. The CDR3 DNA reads TGTGCCAGCAGCAACCGGGACAGGGAAAATTCACCCCTCCACTTT.

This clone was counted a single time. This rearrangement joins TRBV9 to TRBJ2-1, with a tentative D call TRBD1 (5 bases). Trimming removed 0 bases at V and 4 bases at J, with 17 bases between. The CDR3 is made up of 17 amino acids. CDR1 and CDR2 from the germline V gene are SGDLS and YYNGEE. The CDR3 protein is CASSVAITGEPYNEQFF. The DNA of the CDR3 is TGTGCCAGCAGCGTAGCTATAACAGGAGAACCGTACAATGAGCAGTTCTTC.

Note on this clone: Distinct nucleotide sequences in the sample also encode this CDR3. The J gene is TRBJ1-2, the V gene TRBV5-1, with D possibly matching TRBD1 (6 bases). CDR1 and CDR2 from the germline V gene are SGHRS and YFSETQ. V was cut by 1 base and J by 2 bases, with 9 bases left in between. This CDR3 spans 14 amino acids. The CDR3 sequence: CASSLTGTNYGYTF. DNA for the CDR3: TGCGCCAGCAGCTTGACAGGGACCAACTATGGCTACACCTTC.

CDR3 in DNA: TGTGCCAGCAGTGAATGGCGGGCCGGGGCCAACGTCCTGACTTTC. It codes for CASSEWRAGANVLTF. This rearrangement joins TRBV25-1 to TRBJ2-6; D is possibly TRBD2 (5 bases). This CDR3 region has 15 residues. The V end lost 1 base, the J end lost 4 bases, and 8 bases lay between the germline ends. Germline values: CDR1 MGHDK, CDR2 SYGVNS.

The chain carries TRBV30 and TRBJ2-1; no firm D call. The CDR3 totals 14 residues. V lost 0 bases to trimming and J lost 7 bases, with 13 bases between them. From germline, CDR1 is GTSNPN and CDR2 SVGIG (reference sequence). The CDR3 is CAWSVSQNWNEQFF. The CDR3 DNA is TGTGCCTGGAGTGTATCCCAGAATTGGAATGAGCAGTTCTTC. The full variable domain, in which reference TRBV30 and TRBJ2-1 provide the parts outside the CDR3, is SQTIHQWPATLVQPVGSPLSLECTVEGTSNPNLYWYRQAAGRGLQLLFYSVGIGQISSEVPQNLSASRPQDRQFILSSKKLLLSDSGFYLCAWSVSQNWNEQFFGPGTRLTVL.

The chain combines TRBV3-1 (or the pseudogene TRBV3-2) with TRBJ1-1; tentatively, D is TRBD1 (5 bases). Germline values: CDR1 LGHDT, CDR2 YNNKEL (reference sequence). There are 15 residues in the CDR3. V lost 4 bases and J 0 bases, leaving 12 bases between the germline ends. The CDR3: CASSPQGWMNTEAFF. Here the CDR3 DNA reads TGTGCCAGCAGCCCTCAGGGATGGATGAACACTGAAGCTTTCTTT.